This T cell receptor beta chain was sequenced in a study of blood T cell repertoires in COVID-19. This clone was detected only once. Germline CDR1 reads LNHNV; CDR2 reads YYDKDF (reference sequence). V was pared by 1 base and J by 5 bases, with 0 bases of the junction left unmatched. The CDR3 is made up of 14 amino acids. Original analysis: Estimated nucleated cell counts came from reference gene primer amplification. Repertoires were generated with immunoSEQ multiplex PCR, while TCRdb's copy carries only in-frame clones and drops some. That table furnishes V, J and clone size, whereas the DNA furnished D and trimming. The table includes roughly 250,000 clones, 87% detected once.

The receptor was isolated from a woman under 40 with acute COVID-19. The source material was PBMCs or T cells enriched from blood (not recorded which). The V gene is TRBV15, the J gene TRBJ1-5; 9 bases are a match to TRBD1. CDR3: CATSRGQGDQPQHF. In nucleotides, the CDR3 is TGTGCCACCAGCAGAGGACAGGGGGATCAGCCCCAGCATTTT.